The 6 T cell receptor beta chains below were found in one sample sequenced in a study of cytomegalovirus exposure and HLA in healthy donors. This PCR relied on a set of 60 Vbeta primers and 13 Jbeta primers. The data were produced by immunoSEQ multiplex PCR, yet TCRdb's version contains in-frame clones alone and is incomplete. The sample contains 55,000 to 75,000 clones, approximately 67% of which appear only once. The sample consisted of PBMCs. The receptors stem from a young man in good health and CMV-seronegative.

The chain is built from TRBV5-4 and TRBJ2-3; 11 nucleotides line up with TRBD2. Unmatched junction bases numbered 5, after V lost 2 bases and J lost 3 bases. The CDR3 is 16 residues long. The germline V gene has CDR1 SGHNT and CDR2 YYREEE (reference sequence). The CDR3 loop is CASSFPPSGGTDTQYF. CDR3 nucleotide sequence: TGTGCCAGCAGCTTTCCACCTAGCGGGGGGACAGATACGCAGTATTTT.

The chain combines TRBV30 with TRBJ2-4, with 7 bases fitting TRBD1. V was pared by 0 bases and J by 5 bases, with 10 bases of the junction left unmatched. The CDR3 contains 16 residues. Germline V CDR1 and CDR2: GTSNPN, SVGIG (reference sequence). CDR3 region: CAWSVRGTRAENIQYF. In DNA, the CDR3 is TGTGCCTGGAGTGTCAGGGGGACGAGAGCTGAAAACATTCAGTACTTC.

Only a few counts were recorded for this clone. The chain combines TRBV7-9 with TRBJ1-1; possible D gene TRBD1, 6 bases. This CDR3 contains 13 residues. Germline loops: CDR1 SEHNR, CDR2 FQNEAQ (reference sequence). Trimming removed 10 bases from V and 0 bases from J, with 12 bases in between. The CDR3 reads CATTDSMNTEAFF. The CDR3 DNA sequence: TGTGCCACCACGGACAGTATGAACACTGAAGCTTTCTTT.

CDR3 amino acids: CASSQVPQGGTGELFF. CDR3 nucleotide sequence: TGCGCCAGCAGCCAAGTCCCCCAAGGGGGCACCGGGGAGCTGTTTTTT. V gene TRBV4-1 combines with J gene TRBJ2-2; tentatively, D is TRBD1 (6 bases). Deletions cut 1 base from V and 4 bases from J, with 13 bases between. CDR1 and CDR2 (germline): MGHRA, YSYEKL. The CDR3 totals 16 residues.

The rearrangement uses TRBV2 and TRBJ2-1; a possible D gene is TRBD1 (5 bases). The CDR3 loop spans 12 amino acids. Germline CDR1 reads SNHLY; CDR2 reads FYNNEI. The ends were cut back, 9 bases at V and 0 bases at J, with 6 bases in the middle. The CDR3 protein is CARTGSYNEQFF. The CDR3 DNA reads TGTGCCAGAACAGGCTCCTACAATGAGCAGTTCTTC.

This clone was observed a handful of times. This chain joins TRBV7-9 and TRBJ2-7, with D possibly matching TRBD1 (5 bases). The germline V gene encodes CDR1 SEHNR and CDR2 FQNEAQ (reference sequence). CDR3 length equals 12 residues. V lost 8 bases and J 2 bases, leaving 10 bases between the germline ends. The CDR3 DNA is TGTGCCAGCGGTAGACAGACCTACGAGCAGTACTTC. Its translation: CASGRQTYEQYF.